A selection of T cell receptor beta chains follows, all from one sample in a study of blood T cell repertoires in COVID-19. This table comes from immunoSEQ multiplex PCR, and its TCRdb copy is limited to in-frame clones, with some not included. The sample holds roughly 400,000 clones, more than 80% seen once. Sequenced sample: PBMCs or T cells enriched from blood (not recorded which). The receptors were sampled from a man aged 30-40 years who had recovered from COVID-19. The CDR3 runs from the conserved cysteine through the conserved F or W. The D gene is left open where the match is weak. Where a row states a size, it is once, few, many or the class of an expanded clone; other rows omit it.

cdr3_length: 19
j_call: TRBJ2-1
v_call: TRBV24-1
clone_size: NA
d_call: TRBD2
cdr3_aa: CATSDSSGSGRGRYNEQFF
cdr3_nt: TGTGCCACCAGTGACTCTAGCGGTAGCGGGAGGGGTCGCTACAATGAGCAGTTCTTC

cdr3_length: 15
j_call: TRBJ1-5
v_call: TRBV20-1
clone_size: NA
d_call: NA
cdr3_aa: CSASESGFSNQPQHF
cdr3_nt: TGCAGTGCTAGTGAGTCAGGCTTTAGCAATCAGCCCCAGCATTTT

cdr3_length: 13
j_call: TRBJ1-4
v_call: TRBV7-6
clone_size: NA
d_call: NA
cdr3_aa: CASSVYLGEKLFF
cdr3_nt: TGTGCCAGCAGCGTCTACCTTGGGGAGAAACTGTTTTTT

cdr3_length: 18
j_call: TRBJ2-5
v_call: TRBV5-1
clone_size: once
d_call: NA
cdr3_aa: CASSPGSMGLPYQETQYF
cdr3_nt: TGCGCCAGCAGCCCCGGCTCTATGGGACTCCCGTACCAAGAGACCCAGTACTTC

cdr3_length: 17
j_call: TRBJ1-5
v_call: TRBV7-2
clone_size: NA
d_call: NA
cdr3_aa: CASSLGSAQASNQPQHF
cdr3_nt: TGTGCCAGCAGCTTAGGTTCGGCCCAGGCAAGCAATCAGCCCCAGCATTTT

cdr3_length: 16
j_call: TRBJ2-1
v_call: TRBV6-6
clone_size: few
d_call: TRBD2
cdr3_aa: CASSGRTSGRAVEQFF
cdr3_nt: TGTGCCAGCAGTGGCCGGACTAGCGGGAGGGCCGTTGAGCAGTTCTTC

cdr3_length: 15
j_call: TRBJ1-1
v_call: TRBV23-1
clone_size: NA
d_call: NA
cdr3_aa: CASSQRGGDNTEAFF
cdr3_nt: TGCGCCAGCAGTCAGAGGGGAGGAGACAACACTGAAGCTTTCTTT

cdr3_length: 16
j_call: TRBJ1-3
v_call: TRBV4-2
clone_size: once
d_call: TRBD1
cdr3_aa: CASSQESRGAGNTIYF
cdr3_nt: TGTGCCAGCAGCCAAGAGTCCAGGGGGGCTGGAAACACCATATATTTT

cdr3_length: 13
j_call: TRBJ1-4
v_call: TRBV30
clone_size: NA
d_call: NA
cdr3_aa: CAWGTSGKEKLFF
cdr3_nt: TGTGCCTGGGGGACCAGCGGGAAGGAAAAACTGTTTTTT

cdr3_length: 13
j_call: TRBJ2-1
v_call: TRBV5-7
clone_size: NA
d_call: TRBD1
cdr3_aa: CASSVGQGNEQFF
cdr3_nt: TGTGCCAGCAGCGTCGGACAGGGCAATGAGCAGTTCTTC

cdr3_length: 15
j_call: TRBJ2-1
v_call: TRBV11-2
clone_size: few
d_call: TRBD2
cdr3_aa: CASSLTGGPINEQFF
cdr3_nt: TGTGCCAGCAGCTTAACGGGAGGGCCCATCAATGAGCAGTTCTTC

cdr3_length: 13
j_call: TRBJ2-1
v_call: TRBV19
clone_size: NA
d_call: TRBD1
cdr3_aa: CASVDRGVGEQFF
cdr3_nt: TGTGCCAGCGTGGACAGGGGAGTGGGTGAGCAGTTCTTC

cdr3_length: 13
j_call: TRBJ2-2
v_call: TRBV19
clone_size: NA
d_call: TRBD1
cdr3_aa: CASRQGITGELFF
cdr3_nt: TGTGCCAGTCGACAGGGAATCACCGGGGAGCTGTTTTTT

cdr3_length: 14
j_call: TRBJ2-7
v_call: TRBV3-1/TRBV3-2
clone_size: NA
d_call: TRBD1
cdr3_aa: CASTRRTGSGEQYF
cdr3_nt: TGTGCCAGCACCCGCCGGACAGGGTCCGGGGAGCAGTACTTC

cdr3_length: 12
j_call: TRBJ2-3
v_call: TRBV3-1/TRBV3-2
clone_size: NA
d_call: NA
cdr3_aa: CASSATTDTQYF
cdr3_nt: TGTGCCAGCAGCGCAACTACAGATACGCAGTATTTT

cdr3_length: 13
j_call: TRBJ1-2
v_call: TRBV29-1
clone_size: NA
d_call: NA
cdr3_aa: CSVEDLRGYGYTF
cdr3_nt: TGCAGCGTTGAAGATCTTCGGGGTTATGGCTACACCTTC

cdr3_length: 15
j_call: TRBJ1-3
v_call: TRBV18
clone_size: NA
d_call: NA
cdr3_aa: CASSLGADSGNTIYF
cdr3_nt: TGTGCCAGCTCACTGGGGGCGGACTCTGGAAACACCATATATTTT

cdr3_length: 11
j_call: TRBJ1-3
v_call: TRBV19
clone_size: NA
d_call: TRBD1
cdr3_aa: CASSTLGQENF
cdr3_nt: TGTGCCAGTAGTACGCTTGGACAGGAGAATTTT

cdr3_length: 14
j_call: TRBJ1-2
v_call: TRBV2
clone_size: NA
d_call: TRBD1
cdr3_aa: CASRTGTGGDGYTF
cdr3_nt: TGTGCCAGCAGGACTGGGACAGGGGGCGATGGCTACACCTTC

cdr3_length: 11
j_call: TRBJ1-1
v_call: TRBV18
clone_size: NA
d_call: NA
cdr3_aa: CASSPDREAFF
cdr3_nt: TGTGCCAGCTCACCCGACAGGGAAGCTTTCTTT

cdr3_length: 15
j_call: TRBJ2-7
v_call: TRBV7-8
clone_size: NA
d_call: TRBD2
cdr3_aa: CASSPLAVSSYEQYF
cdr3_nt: TGTGCCAGCAGCCCGCTAGCGGTGAGCTCCTACGAGCAGTACTTC

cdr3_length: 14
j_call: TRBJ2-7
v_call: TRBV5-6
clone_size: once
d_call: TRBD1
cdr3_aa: CASSRTGTSYEQYF
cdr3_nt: TGTGCCAGCAGTAGGACAGGGACCTCCTACGAGCAGTACTTC

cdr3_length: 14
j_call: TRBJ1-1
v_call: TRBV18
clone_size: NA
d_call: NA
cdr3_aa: CASSPQRWNTEAFF
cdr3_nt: TGTGCCAGCTCACCACAGAGGTGGAACACTGAAGCTTTCTTT

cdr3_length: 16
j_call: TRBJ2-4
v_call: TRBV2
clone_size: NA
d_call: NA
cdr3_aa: CASSEARTGRRNIQYF
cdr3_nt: TGTGCCAGCAGCGAGGCCCGGACTGGGAGGCGGAACATTCAGTACTTC

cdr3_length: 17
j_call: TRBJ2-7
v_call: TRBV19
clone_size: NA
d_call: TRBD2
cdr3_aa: CASSDLGTSGRPYEQYF
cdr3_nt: TGTGCCAGTAGTGACCTTGGGACTAGCGGGAGACCCTACGAGCAGTACTTC

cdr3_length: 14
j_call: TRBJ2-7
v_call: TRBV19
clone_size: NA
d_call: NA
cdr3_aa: CASSSGGGDYEQYF
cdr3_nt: TGTGCCAGTAGTTCCGGAGGAGGGGACTACGAGCAGTACTTC

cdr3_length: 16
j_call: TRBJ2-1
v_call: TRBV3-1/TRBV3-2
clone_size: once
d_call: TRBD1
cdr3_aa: CASSHSDRGHWHEQFF
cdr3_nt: TGTGCCAGCAGCCATTCCGACAGGGGACACTGGCATGAGCAGTTCTTC

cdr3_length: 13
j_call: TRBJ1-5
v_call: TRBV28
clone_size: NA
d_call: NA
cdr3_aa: CAEGRGLNQPQHF
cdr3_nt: TGTGCCGAAGGGCGGGGGCTCAATCAGCCCCAGCATTTT

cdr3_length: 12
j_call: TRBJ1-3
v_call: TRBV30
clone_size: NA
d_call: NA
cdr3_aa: CAWRGSWDTIYF
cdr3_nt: TGTGCCTGGAGGGGCTCTTGGGACACCATATATTTT

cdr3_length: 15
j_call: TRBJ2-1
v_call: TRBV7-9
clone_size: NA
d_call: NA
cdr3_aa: CASSLQLVGLNEQFF
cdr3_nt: TGTGCCAGCAGCTTGCAACTAGTCGGTCTCAATGAGCAGTTCTTC

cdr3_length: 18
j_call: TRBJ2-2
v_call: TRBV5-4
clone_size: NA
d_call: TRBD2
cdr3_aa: CASSLGASGRAGVGELFF
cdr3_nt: TGTGCCAGCAGCTTGGGAGCTAGCGGGAGGGCCGGTGTCGGGGAGCTGTTTTTT

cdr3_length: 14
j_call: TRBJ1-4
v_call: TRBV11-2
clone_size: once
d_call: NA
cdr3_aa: CASSLGLTNEKLFF
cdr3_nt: TGTGCCAGCAGCTTAGGTCTGACTAATGAAAAACTGTTTTTT

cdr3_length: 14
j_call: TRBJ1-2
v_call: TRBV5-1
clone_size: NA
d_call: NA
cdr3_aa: CASSLGTPQRGYTF
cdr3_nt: TGCGCCAGCAGCTTGGGGACACCCCAAAGGGGCTACACCTTC

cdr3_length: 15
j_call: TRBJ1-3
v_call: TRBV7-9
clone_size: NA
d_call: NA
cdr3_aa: CASSPDIFPGNTIYF
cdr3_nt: TGTGCCAGCAGCCCAGACATTTTCCCTGGAAACACCATATATTTT

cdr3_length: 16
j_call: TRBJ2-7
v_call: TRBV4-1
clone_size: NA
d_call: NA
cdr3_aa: CASSQVFPAEDLKQYF
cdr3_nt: TGCGCCAGCAGCCAAGTCTTCCCGGCAGAGGATTTAAAGCAGTACTTC

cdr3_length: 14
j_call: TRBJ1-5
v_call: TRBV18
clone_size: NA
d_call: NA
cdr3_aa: CASSPELDNQPQHF
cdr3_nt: TGTGCCAGCTCACCGGAGCTTGACAATCAGCCCCAGCATTTT

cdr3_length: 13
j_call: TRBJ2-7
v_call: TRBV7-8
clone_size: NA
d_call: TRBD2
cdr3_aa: CASSILLAGEQYF
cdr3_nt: TGTGCCAGCAGCATCCTACTAGCGGGCGAGCAGTACTTC

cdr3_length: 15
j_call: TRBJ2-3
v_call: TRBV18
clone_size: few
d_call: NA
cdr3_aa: CASSPTRTGTDTQYF
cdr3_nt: TGTGCCAGCTCACCTACCCGGACTGGGACAGATACGCAGTATTTT

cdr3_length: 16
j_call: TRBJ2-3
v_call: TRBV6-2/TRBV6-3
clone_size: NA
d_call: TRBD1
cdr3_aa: CASSYGTGGITDTQYF
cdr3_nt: TGTGCCAGCAGTTACGGGACAGGGGGCATCACAGATACGCAGTATTTT

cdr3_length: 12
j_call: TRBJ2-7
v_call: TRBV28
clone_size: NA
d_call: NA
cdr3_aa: CASRKPGWEQYF
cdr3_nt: TGTGCCAGCAGGAAGCCTGGTTGGGAGCAGTACTTC

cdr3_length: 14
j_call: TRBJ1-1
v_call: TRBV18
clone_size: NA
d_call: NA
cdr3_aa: CASSLQGAYTEAFF
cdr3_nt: TGTGCCAGCTCGTTGCAGGGTGCGTACACTGAAGCTTTCTTT

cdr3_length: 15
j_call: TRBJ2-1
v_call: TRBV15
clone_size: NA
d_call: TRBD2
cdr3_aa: CATSRGGGLDNEQFF
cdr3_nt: TGTGCCACCAGCAGAGGTGGCGGACTAGACAATGAGCAGTTCTTC

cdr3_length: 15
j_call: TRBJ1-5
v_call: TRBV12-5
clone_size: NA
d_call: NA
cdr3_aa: CASGSPFEGGQPQHF
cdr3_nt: TGTGCTAGTGGTTCCCCGTTTGAGGGCGGGCAGCCCCAGCATTTT

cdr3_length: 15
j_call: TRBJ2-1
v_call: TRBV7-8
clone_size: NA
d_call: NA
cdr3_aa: CASSLVGAGLGEQFF
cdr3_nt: TGTGCCAGCAGCTTAGTAGGGGCGGGGCTAGGTGAGCAGTTCTTC

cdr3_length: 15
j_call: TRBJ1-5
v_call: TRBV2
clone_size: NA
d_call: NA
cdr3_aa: CASSEVSGDNQPQHF
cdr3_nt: TGTGCCAGCAGTGAAGTTTCGGGGGACAATCAGCCCCAGCATTTT

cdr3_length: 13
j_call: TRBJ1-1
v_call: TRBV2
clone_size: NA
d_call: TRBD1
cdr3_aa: CASRGQMNTEAFF
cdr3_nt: TGTGCCAGCAGGGGACAGATGAACACTGAAGCTTTCTTT

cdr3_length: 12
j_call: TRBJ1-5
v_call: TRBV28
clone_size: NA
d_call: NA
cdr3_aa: CASSLSKRPQHF
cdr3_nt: TGTGCCAGCAGTTTATCAAAGAGGCCCCAGCATTTT

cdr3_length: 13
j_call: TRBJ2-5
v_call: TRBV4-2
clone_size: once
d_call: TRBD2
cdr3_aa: CASSLAGGETQYF
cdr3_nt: TGTGCCAGCAGCCTTGCGGGAGGAGAGACCCAGTACTTC

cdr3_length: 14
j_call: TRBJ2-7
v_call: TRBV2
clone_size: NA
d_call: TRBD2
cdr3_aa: CASSGTSGVYEQYF
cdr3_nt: TGTGCCAGCAGTGGGACTAGCGGAGTTTACGAGCAGTACTTC

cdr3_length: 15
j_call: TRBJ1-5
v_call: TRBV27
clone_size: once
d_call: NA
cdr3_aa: CASSSQGRVNQPQHF
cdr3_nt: TGTGCCAGCAGTTCCCAGGGAAGAGTAAATCAGCCCCAGCATTTT

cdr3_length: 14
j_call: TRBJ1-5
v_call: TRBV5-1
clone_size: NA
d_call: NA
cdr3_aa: CASSLVPGPQPQHF
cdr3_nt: TGCGCCAGCAGCTTGGTGCCAGGCCCCCAGCCCCAGCATTTT

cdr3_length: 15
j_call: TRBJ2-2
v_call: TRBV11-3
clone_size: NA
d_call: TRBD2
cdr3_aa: CASSLLGTSTGELFF
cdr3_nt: TGTGCCAGCAGCTTATTGGGGACTAGTACCGGGGAGCTGTTTTTT

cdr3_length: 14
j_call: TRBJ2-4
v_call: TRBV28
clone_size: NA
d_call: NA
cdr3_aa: CASSLRGTINIQYF
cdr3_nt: TGTGCCAGCAGTTTAAGGGGGACTATTAACATTCAGTACTTC

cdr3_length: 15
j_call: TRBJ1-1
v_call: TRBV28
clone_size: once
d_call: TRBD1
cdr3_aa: CASSLFGGQGFEAFF
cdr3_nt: TGTGCCAGCAGTTTATTTGGGGGACAGGGTTTCGAAGCTTTCTTT

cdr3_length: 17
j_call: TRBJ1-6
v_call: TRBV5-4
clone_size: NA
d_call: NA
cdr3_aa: CASSLGGGAGASSPLHF
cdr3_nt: TGTGCCAGCAGCTTGGGGGGGGGTGCAGGGGCGAGTTCACCCCTCCACTTT